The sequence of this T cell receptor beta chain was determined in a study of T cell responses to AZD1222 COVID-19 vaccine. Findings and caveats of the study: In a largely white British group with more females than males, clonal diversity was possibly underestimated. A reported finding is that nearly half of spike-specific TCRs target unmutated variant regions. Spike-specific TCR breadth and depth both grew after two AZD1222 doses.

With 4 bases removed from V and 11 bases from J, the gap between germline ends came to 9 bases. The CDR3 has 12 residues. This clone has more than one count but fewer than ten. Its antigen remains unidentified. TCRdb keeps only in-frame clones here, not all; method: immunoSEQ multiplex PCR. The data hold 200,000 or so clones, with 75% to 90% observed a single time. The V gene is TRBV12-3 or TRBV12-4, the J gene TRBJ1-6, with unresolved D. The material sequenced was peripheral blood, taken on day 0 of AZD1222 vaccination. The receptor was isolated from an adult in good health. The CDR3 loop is CASSSGPPPLHF. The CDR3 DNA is TGTGCCAGCAGTTCCGGACCCCCACCCCTCCACTTT.